The next 5 T cell receptor beta chains were all read from a single sample in a study of T cell responses to AZD1222 COVID-19 vaccine. Profiled with immunoSEQ multiplex PCR; TCRdb holds only in-frame clones, not every one. This table holds 110,000 to 150,000 clones, over 75% found once. The specimen comprised peripheral blood, sampled on day 0 of AZD1222 vaccination. The source of these receptors is an adult in good health.

The V call is TRBV5-5, the J call TRBJ1-1; possibly TRBD1 for D (5 bases). Trimming shortened V by 9 bases and J by 3 bases, and 18 bases separated the two germline ends. The CDR3 sequence is 14 residues long. Germline V lookup: CDR1 SGHKS, CDR2 YYEKEE (reference sequence). The CDR3: CATRWRRGDTEAFF. As DNA, the CDR3 is TGTGCCACCCGGTGGCGGAGGGGCGACACTGAAGCTTTCTTT. Variable domain in full (rest from reference TRBV5-5 and TRBJ1-1): DAGVTQSPTHLIKTRGQQVTLRCSPISGHKSVSWYQQVLGQGPQFIFQYYEKEERGRGNFPDRFSARQFPNYSSELNVNALLLGDSALYLCATRWRRGDTEAFFGQGTRLTVV.

V and J are TRBV25-1 and TRBJ2-5; unclear D gene. The CDR3 spans 12 residues. Germline V lookup: CDR1 MGHDK, CDR2 SYGVNS. Trimming took off 6 bases at V and 4 bases at J, with 9 bases between the two ends. The CDR3, as DNA: TGTGCCAGCAGCCTATTCGGAGAGACCCAGTACTTC. It translates to CASSLFGETQYF.

The chain combines TRBV7-9 with TRBJ1-2, with TRBD1 matching 8 bases. V lost 4 bases, J lost 5 bases, and 6 bases stayed unmatched. Germline V CDR1 and CDR2: SEHNR, FQNEAQ (reference sequence). The CDR3 length is 14 residues. Here the CDR3 reads CASSSQGVGYGYTF. The CDR3 DNA reads as TGTGCCAGCAGCTCACAGGGGGTTGGGTATGGCTACACCTTC.

The V call is TRBV4-1, the J call TRBJ2-1; 9 bases match TRBD2. With V trimmed by 6 bases and J by 8 bases, 14 bases remained unmatched. This CDR3 has 16 amino acids. Germline CDR1 and CDR2: MGHRA and YSYEKL. The CDR3 nucleotides are TGCGCCAGCAGAAAGGAGGCTAGCGGGGTCTTTGATGAGCAGTTCTTC. This sequence encodes CASRKEASGVFDEQFF.

This clone was found once. The V gene is TRBV18, the J gene TRBJ1-1; TRBD1 matches at 7 bases. Trimming cost V 1 base and J 5 bases; bases outside gene matches: 7. The V gene's germline CDR1 is KGHSH and CDR2 LQKENI. This CDR3 is built from 15 residues. The CDR3 DNA reads TGTGCCAGCTCACCACAAGGGGGCGGCGGGACTGAAGCTTTCTTT. Protein sequence: CASSPQGGGGTEAFF.